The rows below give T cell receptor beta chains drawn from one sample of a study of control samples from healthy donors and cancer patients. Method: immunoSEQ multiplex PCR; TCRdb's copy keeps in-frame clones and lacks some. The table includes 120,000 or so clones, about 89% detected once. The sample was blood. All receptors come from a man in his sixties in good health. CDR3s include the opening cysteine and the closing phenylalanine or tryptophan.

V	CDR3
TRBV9	CASSVAEVMDGYTF
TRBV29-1	CSVQWDRGIQSSYNEQFF
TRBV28	CASSLPPGQGNEKLFF
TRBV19	CASSIAARQGYNEQFF
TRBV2	CASSGGEEQPQHF
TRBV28	CASSQDRGDQPQHF
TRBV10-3	CAIRTGPAREQYF
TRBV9	CASSVDIPSKGRLGGTDTQYF
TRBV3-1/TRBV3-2	CASSHPGTPQETQYF
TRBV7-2	CASSPYDSSYEQYF
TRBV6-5	CASSSRLAQETQYF
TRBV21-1	CASNPLGLKPGEQYF
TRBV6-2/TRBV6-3	CASSYSPGGFDEKLFF
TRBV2	CASRAGASPLHF
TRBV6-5	CASSYSGIQGTEKLFF
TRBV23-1	CASMVGGASPYEQYF
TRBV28	CASSTGAASYEQYF
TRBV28	CASSLVERNQPQHF
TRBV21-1	CASSKGIERGARTDTQYF
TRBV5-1	CASSLDSGANTEAFF
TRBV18	CASSPSARNTEAFF
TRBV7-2	CASSLSPLRDRGVGYTF